A single sample gave rise to the 14 T cell receptor beta chains below, sequenced in a study of graft-versus-host responses after intestinal transplantation (TCRdb year 2021). These TCRs' antigens remain unknown. Taken with the paper, the label for time point translates to: cells obtained before transplantation from donor or recipient. Libraries were constructed by the immunoSEQ multiplex PCR assay. The table was pulled from immuneACCESS by TCRdb, which kept in-frame rearrangements only. Such tables lose some clones; where checked, under half of the loss comes from unresolved V genes, and the rest has no known cause. The sample table records about 120,000 clones; about nine tenths of these occur just once. The ten top clones hold roughly 0.2% of the sample. The sequencing used unstimulated CD4+ T cells sorted from spleen or lymph node cells, collected before intestinal transplant. These receptors all come from a human donor who received an intestinal transplant.

The J gene is TRBJ2-5, the V gene TRBV29-1; the D is unclear. Per the germline V gene, CDR1 is SQVTM and CDR2 is ANQGSEA. The CDR3 has 10 residues. The ends were cut back, 2 bases at V and 5 bases at J, with 3 bases in the middle. The CDR3 protein is CSVELETQYF. The CDR3 DNA reads as TGCAGCGTTGAACTTGAGACCCAGTACTTC.

The V call is TRBV19, the J call TRBJ2-1, with TRBD2 matching over 10 bases. The CDR3 covers 16 residues. V dropped 6 bases and J dropped 2; count of bases not matched to a gene: 7. The germline CDR1 and CDR2 sequences are LNHDA and SQIVND (reference sequence). The CDR3 sequence is CASSNSGGPPYNEQFF. Here the CDR3 DNA reads TGTGCCAGTAGCAATAGCGGGGGGCCCCCCTACAATGAGCAGTTCTTC.

The chain couples TRBV7-2 to TRBJ1-5, with D maybe TRBD1 (5 bases). V was clipped by 5 bases and J by 5 bases, with 16 bases between them. The CDR3 has 15 amino acids. Germline CDR1 reads SGHTA; CDR2 reads FQGNSA. Here the CDR3 reads CASSPAGGRDQPQHF. In DNA form, the CDR3 reads TGTGCCAGCAGCCCAGCCGGGGGGAGGGATCAGCCCCAGCATTTT.

In regard to this clone: At the DNA level, this CDR3 is encoded by other sequences in the same sample as well. The chain carries TRBV4-1 and TRBJ2-5; 9 bases are shared with TRBD2. With V trimmed by 1 base and J by 3 bases, 3 bases remained unmatched. Germline V gene lookup returns CDR1 MGHRA and CDR2 YSYEKL. The CDR3 runs to 15 residues. The CDR3 is CASSQGASGKETQYF. CDR3 coding DNA: TGCGCCAGCAGCCAAGGGGCTAGCGGGAAAGAGACCCAGTACTTC.

The rearrangement joins TRBV2 to TRBJ2-1; 8 bases agree with TRBD2. Germline CDR1 SNHLY, CDR2 FYNNEI. There are 14 residues in the CDR3. The V and J ends lost 4 bases and 16 bases, in that order; junction bases with no gene match: 15. The CDR3 sequence is CASSVKRREEARFF. The CDR3 region has the DNA TGTGCCAGCAGTGTTAAAAGGCGGGAGGAAGCTCGATTCTTC.

V usage is TRBV9 and J usage is TRBJ2-2; 7 bases match TRBD1. This CDR3 has 16 residues. V lost 4 bases and J lost 0; bases outside the gene matches: 6. The germline V gene encodes CDR1 SGDLS and CDR2 YYNGEE. CDR3 sequence (DNA): TGTGCCAGCAGCACTACCGGGACAGCGAACACCGGGGAGCTGTTTTTT. Encoded protein: CASSTTGTANTGELFF.

The rearrangement uses TRBV7-9 and TRBJ2-7; tentative D call: TRBD2 (6 bases). This CDR3 is 16 amino acids long. V lost 4 bases and J 0 bases, leaving 16 bases between the germline ends. Germline CDR1 is SEHNR and CDR2 is FQNEAQ (reference sequence). DNA of the CDR3: TGTGCCAGCAGCTCTCCCCCGGGGGTGACCTCCTACGAGCAGTACTTC. Protein sequence: CASSSPPGVTSYEQYF.

The chain is built from TRBV30 and TRBJ1-2; unclear D gene. The V gene's germline CDR1 is GTSNPN and CDR2 SVGIG (reference sequence). Between the trimmed V and J ends, which lost 0 bases and 1 base, there was a span of 6 bases. This CDR3 is built from 13 residues. The CDR3 spells CAWSVNHNYGYTF. The CDR3 bases are TGTGCCTGGAGTGTAAATCATAACTATGGCTACACCTTC. The variable domain in full, completed from reference TRBV30 and TRBJ1-2, reads SQTIHQWPATLVQPVGSPLSLECTVEGTSNPNLYWYRQAAGRGLQLLFYSVGIGQISSEVPQNLSASRPQDRQFILSSKKLLLSDSGFYLCAWSVNHNYGYTFGSGTRLTVV.

The CDR3 spells CASSLAGGLPGGGELFF. Here the CDR3 DNA reads TGTGCCAGTAGTCTAGCGGGGGGTCTCCCTGGAGGCGGGGAGCTGTTTTTT. The chain joins TRBV19 to TRBJ2-2; 11 bases map to TRBD2. Per the germline V gene, CDR1 is LNHDA and CDR2 is SQIVND (reference sequence). With 5 bases clipped from V and 7 bases from J, the junction kept 12 bases outside the gene matches. The CDR3 has 17 residues. Looking up the rest from reference TRBV19 and TRBJ2-2 gives the full variable domain: DGGITQSPKYLFRKEGQNVTLSCEQNLNHDAMYWYRQDPGQGLRLIYYSQIVNDFQKGDIAEGYSVSREKKESFPLTVTSAQKNPTAFYLCASSLAGGLPGGGELFFGEGSRLTVL.

The J gene is TRBJ2-1, the V gene TRBV5-1, with TRBD2 matching over 7 bases. V shed 4 bases and J 6 bases; nucleotides not matched to a gene: 7. The germline gives CDR1 SGHRS, CDR2 YFSETQ. The CDR3 runs 14 residues. CDR3 DNA: TGCGCCAGCAGCGGCGGGGGAGGGGCCAATGAGCAGTTCTTC. The encoded protein is CASSGGGGANEQFF.

V usage is TRBV6-1 and J usage is TRBJ1-1; 7 bases are a match to TRBD1. From germline, CDR1 is MNHNS and CDR2 SASEGT. This CDR3 is built from 15 residues. The J segment lost 4 bases and the V segment lost 5 bases, leaving 10 bases of the junction unmatched. CDR3 loop: CASSFRTGLVTEAFF. The CDR3 DNA sequence: TGTGCCAGCAGTTTCCGGACAGGACTTGTCACTGAAGCTTTCTTT.

The J gene is TRBJ2-7, the V gene TRBV6-6; D ambiguous. The CDR3 loop spans 14 amino acids. Trimming shortened V by 0 bases and J by 2 bases, and 8 bases separated the two germline ends. Germline CDR1 is MNHNY and CDR2 is SVGAGI (reference sequence). CDR3 amino acids: CASSYSTAAYEQYF. The CDR3 DNA reads TGTGCCAGCAGTTACTCGACGGCGGCCTACGAGCAGTACTTC.

V gene TRBV5-1 combines with J gene TRBJ2-7; 8 nucleotides align to TRBD1. The CDR3 is made up of 17 amino acids. J was trimmed by 3 bases and V by 2 bases; bases with no gene match: 13. Germline V CDR1 and CDR2: SGHRS, YFSETQ. CDR3 bases: TGCGCCAGCAGCTTAAACCCACCGGGACAGGCCCTCTACGAGCAGTACTTC. It yields the protein CASSLNPPGQALYEQYF.

This chain joins TRBV30 and TRBJ2-1; D possibly corresponds to TRBD2 (6 bases). V was clipped by 0 bases and J by 6 bases, with 12 bases between them. CDR1 is GTSNPN, CDR2 SVGIG, per germline (reference sequence). The CDR3 sequence is 14 residues long. CDR3 bases: TGTGCCTGGAGTGTACTACTAGCCGGCAATGAGCAGTTCTTC. It encodes CAWSVLLAGNEQFF.